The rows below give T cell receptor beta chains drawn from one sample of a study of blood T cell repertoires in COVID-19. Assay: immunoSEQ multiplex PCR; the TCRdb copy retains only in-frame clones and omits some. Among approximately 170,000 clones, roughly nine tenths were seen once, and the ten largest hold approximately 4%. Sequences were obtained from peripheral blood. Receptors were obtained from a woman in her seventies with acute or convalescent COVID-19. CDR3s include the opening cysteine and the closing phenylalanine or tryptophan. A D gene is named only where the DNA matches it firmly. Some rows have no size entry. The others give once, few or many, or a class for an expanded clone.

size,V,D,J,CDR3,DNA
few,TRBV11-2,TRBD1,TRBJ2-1,CASTQTGGDEQFF,TGTGCCAGCACCCAGACAGGGGGGGATGAGCAGTTCTTC
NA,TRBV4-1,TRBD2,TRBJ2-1,CASSPGGLAGGPGNEQFF,TGCGCCAGCAGCCCCGGGGGACTCGCGGGGGGGCCCGGCAATGAGCAGTTCTTC
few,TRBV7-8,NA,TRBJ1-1,CASKARDGGTEAFF,TGTGCCAGTAAGGCCCGGGACGGGGGCACTGAAGCTTTCTTT
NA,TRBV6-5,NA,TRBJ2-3,CASGVGRDTQYF,TGTGCCAGCGGGGTGGGGCGAGATACGCAGTATTTT
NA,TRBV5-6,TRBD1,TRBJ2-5,CASSFDRGQIQETQYF,TGTGCCAGCAGCTTTGACAGGGGCCAGATCCAAGAGACCCAGTACTTC
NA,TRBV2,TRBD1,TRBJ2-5,CASRISRTGGETQYF,TGTGCCAGCAGGATAAGCCGGACAGGGGGAGAGACCCAGTACTTC
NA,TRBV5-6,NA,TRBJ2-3,CASSFGGYTDTQYF,TGTGCCAGCAGCTTTGGCGGGTACACAGATACGCAGTATTTT
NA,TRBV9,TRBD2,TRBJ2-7,CASSVVRTSGRASPLYEQYF,TGTGCCAGCAGCGTAGTTAGGACTAGCGGGAGGGCCTCGCCTCTCTACGAGCAGTACTTC
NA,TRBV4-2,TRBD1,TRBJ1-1,CASSQDPQGTEAFF,TGTGCCAGCAGCCAAGATCCACAGGGGACTGAAGCTTTCTTT
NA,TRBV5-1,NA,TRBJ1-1,CASGSQVNTEAFF,TGCGCCAGTGGGAGCCAAGTGAACACTGAAGCTTTCTTT
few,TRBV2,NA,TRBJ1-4,CASSGQSRATNEKLFF,TGTGCCAGCAGTGGACAGTCTCGGGCAACTAATGAAAAACTGTTTTTT
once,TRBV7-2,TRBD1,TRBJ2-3,CASSPGQGAVDTQYF,TGTGCCAGCAGCCCTGGACAGGGGGCCGTAGATACGCAGTATTTT
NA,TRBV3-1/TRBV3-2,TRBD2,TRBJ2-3,CASSQDWERGLTDTQYF,TGTGCCAGCAGCCAAGATTGGGAGCGGGGATTGACAGATACGCAGTATTTT
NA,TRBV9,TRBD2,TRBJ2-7,CASSVDLSGAYEQYF,TGTGCCAGCAGCGTAGATCTTAGCGGGGCCTACGAGCAGTACTTC
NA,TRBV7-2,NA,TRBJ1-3,CASSVPRSSGNTIYF,TGTGCCAGCAGCGTTCCCCGGTCCTCTGGAAACACCATATATTTT
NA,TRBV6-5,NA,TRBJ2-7,CASSYSYRSSYEQYF,TGTGCCAGCAGTTACTCGTATCGGAGCTCCTACGAGCAGTACTTC
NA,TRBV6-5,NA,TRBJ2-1,CASSITGGYNEQFF,TGTGCCAGCAGTATTACCGGGGGCTACAATGAGCAGTTCTTC
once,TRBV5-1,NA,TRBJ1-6,CASRRNRVGNNSPLHF,TGCGCCAGCAGACGAAACAGGGTTGGGAATAATTCACCCCTCCACTTT
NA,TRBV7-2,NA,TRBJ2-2,CASSLVRSNTGELFF,TGTGCCAGCAGCTTAGTCCGTTCGAACACCGGGGAGCTGTTTTTT
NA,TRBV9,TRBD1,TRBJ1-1,CASSALTGGITEAFF,TGTGCCAGCAGCGCTTTGACAGGGGGTATTACTGAAGCTTTCTTT
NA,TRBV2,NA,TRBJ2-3,CASSRLTGTTDTQYF,TGTGCCAGCAGCCGCCTGACAGGGACTACAGATACGCAGTATTTT
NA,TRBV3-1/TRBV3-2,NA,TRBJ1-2,CASSGQGYGYGYTF,TGTGCCAGCAGCGGGCAGGGGTACGGCTATGGCTACACCTTC
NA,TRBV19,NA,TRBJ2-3,CASSIDPPGLSLGTQYF,TGTGCCAGTAGTATAGATCCCCCGGGACTCTCGTTGGGTACGCAGTATTTT
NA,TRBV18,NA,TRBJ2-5,CASSPRPGRETQYF,TGTGCCAGCTCACCACGACCGGGAAGGGAGACCCAGTACTTC
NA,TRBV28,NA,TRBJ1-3,CASRASSTPRLTGNTIYF,TGTGCCAGCCGAGCGAGTTCCACCCCAAGACTAACTGGAAACACCATATATTTT
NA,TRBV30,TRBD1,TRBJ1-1,CAWTTGGHTEAFF,TGTGCCTGGACTACAGGGGGTCACACTGAAGCTTTCTTT
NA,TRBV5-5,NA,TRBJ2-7,CASSLIGGDLRRTNSYEQYF,TGTGCCAGCAGCTTGATTGGGGGCGACCTTAGGAGAACGAATTCCTACGAGCAGTACTTC
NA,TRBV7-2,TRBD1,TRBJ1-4,CASSLTGANEKLFF,TGTGCCAGCAGCTTGACAGGGGCTAATGAAAAACTGTTTTTT
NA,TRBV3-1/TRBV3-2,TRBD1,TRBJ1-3,CASSQDLTGGRNTIYF,TGTGCCAGCAGCCAAGATCTGACAGGGGGGAGAAACACCATATATTTT
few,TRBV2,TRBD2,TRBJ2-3,CASSGGLAGSTDTQYF,TGTGCCAGCAGTGGGGGACTAGCGGGAAGCACAGATACGCAGTATTTT
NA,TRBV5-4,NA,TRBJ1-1,CASSSEITGTEAFF,TGTGCCAGCAGCTCGGAAATCACGGGGACTGAAGCTTTCTTT
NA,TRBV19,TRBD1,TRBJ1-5,CASSLGGHSNQPQHF,TGTGCCAGTAGCCTAGGGGGCCACAGCAATCAGCCCCAGCATTTT
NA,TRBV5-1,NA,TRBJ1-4,CASSEGREGEKLFF,TGCGCCAGCAGTGAGGGAAGGGAAGGAGAAAAACTGTTTTTT
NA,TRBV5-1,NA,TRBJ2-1,CASSLRLQRTNEQFF,TGCGCCAGCAGCTTGCGCTTGCAGCGAACTAATGAGCAGTTCTTC
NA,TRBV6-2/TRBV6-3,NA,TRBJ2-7,CASSYSRRGSYEQYF,TGTGCCAGCAGTTACTCCCGTCGGGGGTCCTACGAGCAGTACTTC
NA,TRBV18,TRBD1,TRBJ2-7,CASSTGTGREQYF,TGTGCCAGCTCAACCGGGACAGGGAGGGAGCAGTACTTC
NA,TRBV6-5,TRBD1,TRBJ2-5,CASTRSPGGSETQYF,TGTGCCAGCACCCGAAGCCCAGGGGGCTCAGAGACCCAGTACTTC